This T cell receptor beta chain was retrieved from a study of T-cell memory formation after mild COVID-19. Study-wide results and limits: Cross-reactive memory apparently joined, as some responding clones appeared in pre-infection memory. Later expanders leaned toward CD4+, whereas clones contracting from day 15 to 85 were balanced CD4/CD8.

This clonotype was found a few times. Its matching antigen is unknown. In TCRdb, the 5' RACE reads were re-called with MiXCR into one record per CDR3 protein. The table lists about 610,000 distinct CDR3 sequences, around a sixth of them singletons. The receptor was isolated from an adult woman who had mild COVID-19 (a few samples of this study predate the infection). Cell type and time point are not known. The sequencing sample was made of PBMCs or a T cell subset sorted from them (not recorded which).

The CDR3 nucleotides are TGTGCCAGCAGATATCAGGGTCTGGTCGGGGAGCTGTTTTTT. This gives the protein CASRYQGLVGELFF. The chain combines TRBV6-2 or TRBV6-3 with TRBJ2-2; possibly TRBD1 for D (5 bases). Germline assignment: CDR1 MNHEY and CDR2 SVGEGT. Trimming removed 6 bases from V and 7 bases from J, with 15 bases in between. The CDR3 runs to 14 residues.